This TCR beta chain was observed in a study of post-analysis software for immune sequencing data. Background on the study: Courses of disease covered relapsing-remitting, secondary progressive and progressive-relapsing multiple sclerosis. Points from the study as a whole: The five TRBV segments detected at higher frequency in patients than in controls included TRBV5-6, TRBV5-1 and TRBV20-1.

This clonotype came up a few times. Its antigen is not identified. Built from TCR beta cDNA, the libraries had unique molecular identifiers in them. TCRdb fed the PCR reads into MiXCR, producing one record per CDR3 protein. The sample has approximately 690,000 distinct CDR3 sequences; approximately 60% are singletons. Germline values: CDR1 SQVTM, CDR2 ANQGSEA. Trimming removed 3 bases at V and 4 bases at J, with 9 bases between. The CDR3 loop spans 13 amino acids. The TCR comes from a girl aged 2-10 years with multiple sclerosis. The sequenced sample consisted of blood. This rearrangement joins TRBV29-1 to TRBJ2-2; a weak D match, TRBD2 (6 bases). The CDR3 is CSVDQGGTGELFF. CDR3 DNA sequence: TGCAGCGTTGATCAGGGAGGCACCGGGGAGCTGTTTTTT.